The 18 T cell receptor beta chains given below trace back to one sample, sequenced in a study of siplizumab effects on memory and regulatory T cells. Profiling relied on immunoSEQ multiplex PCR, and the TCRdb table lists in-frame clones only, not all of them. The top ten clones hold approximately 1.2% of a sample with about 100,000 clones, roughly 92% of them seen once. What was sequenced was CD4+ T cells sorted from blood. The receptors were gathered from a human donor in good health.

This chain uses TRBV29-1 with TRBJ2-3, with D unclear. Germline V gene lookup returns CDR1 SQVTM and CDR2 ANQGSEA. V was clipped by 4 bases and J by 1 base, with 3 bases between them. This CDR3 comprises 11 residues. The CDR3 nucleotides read TGCAGCGTTGCGGGCACAGATACGCAGTATTTT. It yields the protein CSVAGTDTQYF.

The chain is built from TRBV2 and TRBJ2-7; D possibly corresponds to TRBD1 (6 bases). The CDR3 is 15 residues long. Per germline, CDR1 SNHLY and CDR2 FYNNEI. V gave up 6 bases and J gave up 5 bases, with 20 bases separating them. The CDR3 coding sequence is TGTGCCAGCAGCAGCCCACAGGGTAGGGGCAACGAGCAGTACTTC. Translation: CASSSPQGRGNEQYF.

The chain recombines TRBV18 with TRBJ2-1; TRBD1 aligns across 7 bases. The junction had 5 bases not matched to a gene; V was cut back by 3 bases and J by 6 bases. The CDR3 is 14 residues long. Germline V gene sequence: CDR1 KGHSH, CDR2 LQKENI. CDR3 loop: CASSPRQGSNEQFF. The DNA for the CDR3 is TGTGCCAGCTCACCTAGACAGGGAAGCAATGAGCAGTTCTTC.

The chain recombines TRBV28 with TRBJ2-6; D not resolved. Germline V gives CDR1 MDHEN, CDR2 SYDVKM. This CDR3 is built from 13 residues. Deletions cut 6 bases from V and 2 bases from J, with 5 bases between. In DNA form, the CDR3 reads TGTGCCAGCAGCCAGCCTGGGGCCAACGTCCTGACTTTC. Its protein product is CASSQPGANVLTF.

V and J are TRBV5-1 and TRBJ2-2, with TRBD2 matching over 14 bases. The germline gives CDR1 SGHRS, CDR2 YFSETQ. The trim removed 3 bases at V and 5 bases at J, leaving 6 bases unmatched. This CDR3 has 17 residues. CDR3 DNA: TGCGCCAGCAGCTCAGGGACTAGCGGGAGAAGGACCGGGGAGCTGTTTTTT. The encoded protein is CASSSGTSGRRTGELFF. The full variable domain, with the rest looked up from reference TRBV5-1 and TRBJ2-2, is KAGVTQTPRYLIKTRGQQVTLSCSPISGHRSVSWYQQTPGQGLQFLFEYFSETQRNKGNFPGRFSGRQFSNSRSEMNVSTLELGDSALYLCASSSGTSGRRTGELFFGEGSRLTVL.

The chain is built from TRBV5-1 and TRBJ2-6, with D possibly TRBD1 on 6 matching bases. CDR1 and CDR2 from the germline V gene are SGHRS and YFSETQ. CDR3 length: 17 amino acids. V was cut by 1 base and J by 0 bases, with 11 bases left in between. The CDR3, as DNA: TGCGCCAGCAGCTTGAATCCCAGGGGCTCTGGGGCCAACGTCCTGACTTTC. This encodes CASSLNPRGSGANVLTF.

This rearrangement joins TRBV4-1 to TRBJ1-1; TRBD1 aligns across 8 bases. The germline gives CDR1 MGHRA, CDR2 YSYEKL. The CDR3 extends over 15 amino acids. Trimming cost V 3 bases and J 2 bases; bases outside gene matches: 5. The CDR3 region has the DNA TGCGCCAGCAGCCATGGACAGGGTTTAAACACTGAAGCTTTCTTT. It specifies CASSHGQGLNTEAFF.

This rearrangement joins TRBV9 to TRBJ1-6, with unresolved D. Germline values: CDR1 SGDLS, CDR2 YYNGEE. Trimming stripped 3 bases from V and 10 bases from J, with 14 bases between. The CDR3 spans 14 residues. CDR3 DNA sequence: TGTGCCAGCAGCGGAGGTCAGGCGGGGTCACCCCTCCACTTT. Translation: CASSGGQAGSPLHF.

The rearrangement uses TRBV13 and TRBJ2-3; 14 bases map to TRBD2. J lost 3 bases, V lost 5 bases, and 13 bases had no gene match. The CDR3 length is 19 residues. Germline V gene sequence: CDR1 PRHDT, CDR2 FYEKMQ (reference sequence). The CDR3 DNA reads TGTGCCAGCAGCCCGAGGACTAGCGGGAGGACTTTTATGACAGATACGCAGTATTTT. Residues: CASSPRTSGRTFMTDTQYF.

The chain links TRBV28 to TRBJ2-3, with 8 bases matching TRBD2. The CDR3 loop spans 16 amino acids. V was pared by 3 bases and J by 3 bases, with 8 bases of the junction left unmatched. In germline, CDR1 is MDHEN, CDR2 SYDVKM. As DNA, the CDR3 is TGTGCCAGCAGTTTGGGGTCTAGCGGGTCGACAGATACGCAGTATTTT. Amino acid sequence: CASSLGSSGSTDTQYF.

Written as DNA, the CDR3 is TGTGCCAGCAGCTTAATCGGGACACGGGGGGCTAGGGTGCAGCCCCAGCATTTT. Amino acids: CASSLIGTRGARVQPQHF. The chain carries TRBV7-2 and TRBJ1-5; perhaps TRBD1 as D (6 bases). The CDR3 covers 18 residues. Trimming took off 2 bases at V and 7 bases at J, with 24 bases between the two ends. Germline V CDR1 and CDR2: SGHTA, FQGNSA.

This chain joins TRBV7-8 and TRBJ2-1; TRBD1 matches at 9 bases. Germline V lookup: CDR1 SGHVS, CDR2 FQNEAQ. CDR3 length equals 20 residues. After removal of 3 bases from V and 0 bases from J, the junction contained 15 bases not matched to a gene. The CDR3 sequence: CASSFLSGQGFVGSYNEQFF. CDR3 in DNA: TGTGCCAGCAGCTTTCTGTCTGGACAGGGGTTTGTCGGCTCCTACAATGAGCAGTTCTTC.

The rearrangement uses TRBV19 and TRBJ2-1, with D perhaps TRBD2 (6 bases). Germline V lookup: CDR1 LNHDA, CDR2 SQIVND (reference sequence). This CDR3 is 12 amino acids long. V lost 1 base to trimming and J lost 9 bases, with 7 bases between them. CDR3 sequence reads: CASSIGRGEQFF. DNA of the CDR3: TGTGCCAGTAGTATAGGGAGGGGTGAGCAGTTCTTC.

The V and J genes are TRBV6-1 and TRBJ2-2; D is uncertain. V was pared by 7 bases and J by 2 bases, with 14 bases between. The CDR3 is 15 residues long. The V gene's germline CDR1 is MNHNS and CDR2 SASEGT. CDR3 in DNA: TGTGCCAGCACCAGGTTTCAGACAAACACCGGGGAGCTGTTTTTT. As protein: CASTRFQTNTGELFF.

The CDR3 loop reads CASSQDMGRGSYNEQFF. As DNA, the CDR3 is TGCGCCAGCAGCCAAGATATGGGCAGGGGTTCCTACAATGAGCAGTTCTTC. The V and J genes are TRBV4-1 and TRBJ2-1; TRBD1 might be the D (6 bases). From germline, CDR1 is MGHRA and CDR2 YSYEKL. V dropped 0 bases and J dropped 1 base, with 13 bases sitting between them. The CDR3 sequence is 17 residues long.

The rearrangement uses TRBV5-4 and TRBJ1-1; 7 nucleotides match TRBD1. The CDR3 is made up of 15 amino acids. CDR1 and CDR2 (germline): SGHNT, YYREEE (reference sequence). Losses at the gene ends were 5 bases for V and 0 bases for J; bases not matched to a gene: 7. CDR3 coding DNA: TGTGCCAGCAGACCAGGGACAGCCATGAACACTGAAGCTTTCTTT. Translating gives CASRPGTAMNTEAFF. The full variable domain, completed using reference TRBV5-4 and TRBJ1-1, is ETGVTQSPTHLIKTRGQQVTLRCSSQSGHNTVSWYQQALGQGPQFIFQYYREEENGRGNFPPRFSGLQFPNYSSELNVNALELDDSALYLCASRPGTAMNTEAFFGQGTRLTVV.

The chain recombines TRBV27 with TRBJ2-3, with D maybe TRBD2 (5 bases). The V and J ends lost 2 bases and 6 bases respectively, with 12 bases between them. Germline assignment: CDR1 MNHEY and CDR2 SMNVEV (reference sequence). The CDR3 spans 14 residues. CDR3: CASSLGVRGDTQYF. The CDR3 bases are TGTGCCAGCAGTTTAGGAGTCCGAGGGGATACGCAGTATTTT.

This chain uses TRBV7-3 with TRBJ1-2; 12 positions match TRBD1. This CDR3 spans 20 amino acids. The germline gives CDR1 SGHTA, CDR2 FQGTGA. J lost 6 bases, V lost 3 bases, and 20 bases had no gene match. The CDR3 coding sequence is TGTGCCAGCAGCTTTCGAGCCCCGGGACAGGGGGCGCGAGGTCCAGATGGCTACACCTTC. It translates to CASSFRAPGQGARGPDGYTF.